The entry below describes one T cell receptor (beta chain). There are a few counts of this clonotype. There is no known antigen for this receptor. Base qualities were left out, and no much larger clone turns up one base away. Including cysteine and phenylalanine, the CDR3 has 14 amino acids. The CDR3 DNA has 42 bases and is translated from base 1. CDR1 and CDR2 (SGHTA, FQGNSA) derive from the germline V gene. From V the trimming removes 5 bases and from J it removes 7 bases, while the gene matches leave 8 bases of the junction unaccounted for. Systemically healthy Caucasian individuals from Russia, 39 in total and aged 6 to 90 years, were included as donors. Approximately 9.7 milliliters of peripheral blood were drawn from each donor into EDTA-treated Vacutainer tubes. PBMCs were isolated by Ficoll-Paque density-gradient centrifugation, with at least 6 million obtained per sample. Trizol reagent was used to extract total RNA from PBMCs, with at least 5.5 micrograms per sample. For every donor, flow cytometry on a PBMC aliquot measured the percentage of naive CD45RAhigh/CD27high T cells.

To prepare the library, 5' RACE was applied. Sequencing was performed on an Illumina HiSeq 2500. A second PCR of about 6 to 12 cycles was performed with a sample-barcoded 5' primer and a J-beta primer mix. A template-switch 5' adaptor carrying 12 random nucleotides introduced a unique molecular identifier onto each TCR beta cDNA molecule. Each sample yielded at least 2.5 million CDR3-containing paired-end reads. First-strand cDNA synthesis was performed from all RNA using the Mint cDNA synthesis kit, with priming by a TRBC-specific oligonucleotide. After uracil-DNA glycosylase treatment, a first 18-cycle PCR used universal primers M1SS and BC2_uni_R on all cDNA. Per the source publication's procedure: For normalization, 1 million high-quality reads, each with a distinct molecular identifier, were randomly selected from each sample. Reads sharing molecular identifiers were discarded rather than binned into consensus sequences. CDR3 identification, clonotype clustering and error correction used MiTCR with a Q25 quality threshold and the strictest error-elimination algorithm. Lower-bound total TCR beta diversity was estimated with a nonparametric unseen species model using Euler transformation. Starting from the raw public reads, TCRdb applied fastp trimming at Q25, assembled clones with MiXCR and retained in-frame beta chains. Each record represents a unique CDR3 protein, reported with the most common genes and DNA among its rows. Here the V and J calls rest on TCRdb's processing, not on the authors' analysis. In all, the sample holds about 1.8 million distinct CDR3 sequences, and roughly 50% of those were seen once. The leading ten clones occupy roughly 2% of the sample.

The data were obtained in a study of blood T cells in healthy people across ages (dated by TCRdb to 2014 to 2015). Turning to the overall study: In model experiments, template switching captured about one uniquely barcoded TCR beta cDNA molecule for every two T cells. Using deep sequencing normalized with unique cDNA molecular identifiers, the study measured how TCR beta repertoire diversity changes with age. Using the same blood draw, the study looked at two additional independent replicas of 1 million unique cDNA reads for two donors, one aged 18 to 30 and the other aged 80 or older. Donors of different ages were randomly distributed across sequencing lanes to avoid experimental bias. Four age groups were formed from the donors: young (average approximately 15 years), middle-aged (around 41), aged (roughly 56) and long-lived (roughly 88).

Study-wide conclusions, independent of this receptor: Estimates of total diversity based on one million sequenced T cells were considered lower bounds and underestimates. Compared with the aged group, more naive CD4+ T cells, fewer expanded clones and increased TCR diversity were shown by the long-lived group, suggesting age selection. The percentage of naive T cells measured by flow cytometry correlated strongly with observed TCR beta diversity. Donor CMV infection status was unknown, potentially confounding age-related changes in expanded clonotypes. Observed TCR beta diversity per million T cells fell roughly linearly with age, and a significant reduction was already apparent by age around 40. Because profiling used bulk unsorted PBMCs, naive and antigen-experienced compartments could not be compared conclusively.

The source is a woman aged 35 to 49 in good health. Sample: blood. Recombination joined TRBV7-2 with TRBJ1-5; TRBD1 agrees with 7 junctional bases. The CDR3 has the sequence CASSPGQVLQPQHF. The DNA reads TGTGCCAGCAGCCCTGGACAGGTTTTACAGCCCCAGCATTTT.